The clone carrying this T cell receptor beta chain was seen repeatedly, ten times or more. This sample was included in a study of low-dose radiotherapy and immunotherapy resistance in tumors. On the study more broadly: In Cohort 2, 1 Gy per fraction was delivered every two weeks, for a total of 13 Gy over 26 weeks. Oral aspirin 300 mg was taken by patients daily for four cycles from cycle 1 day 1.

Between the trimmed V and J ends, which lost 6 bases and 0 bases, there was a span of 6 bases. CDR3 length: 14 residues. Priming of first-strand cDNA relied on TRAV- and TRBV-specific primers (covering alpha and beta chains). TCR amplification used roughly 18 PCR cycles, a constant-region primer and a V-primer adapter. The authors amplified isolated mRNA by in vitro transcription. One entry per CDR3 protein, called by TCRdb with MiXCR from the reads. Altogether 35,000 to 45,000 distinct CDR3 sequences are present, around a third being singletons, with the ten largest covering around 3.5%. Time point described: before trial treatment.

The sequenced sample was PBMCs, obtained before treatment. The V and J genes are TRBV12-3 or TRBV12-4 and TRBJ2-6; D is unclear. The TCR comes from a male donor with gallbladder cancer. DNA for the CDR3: TGTGCCAGCAGCCAGAGCTCTGGGGCCAACGTCCTGACTTTC. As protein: CASSQSSGANVLTF.